Listed below are T cell receptor beta chains from one sample, sequenced in a study of T-cell memory formation after mild COVID-19. TCRdb reprocessed the 5' RACE reads with MiXCR, giving one entry per CDR3 protein. The sample records a few hundred thousand distinct CDR3 sequences, about a sixth being singletons. Sequences were obtained from PBMCs or a T cell subset sorted from them (not recorded which). The receptors derive from a man between 18 and 35 years old who had mild COVID-19 (a few samples of this study predate the infection). Cell type and time point are not known. Both conserved end residues are part of each CDR3. The D gene is left open where the match is weak. Only part of the rows carry a size: once, few, many, or a class if the clone is expanded.

CDR3aa: CASSYAGGTTDTQYF; CDR3nt: TGTGCCAGCAGCTACGCGGGGGGGACCACAGATACGCAGTATTTT; d_gene: TRBD2; v_gene: TRBV7-9; j_gene: TRBJ2-3; abundance: NA
CDR3aa: CASSVWTGGAFF; CDR3nt: TGTGCCAGCAGCGTCTGGACAGGGGGAGCTTTCTTT; d_gene: TRBD1; v_gene: TRBV9; j_gene: TRBJ1-1; abundance: NA
CDR3aa: CASTNQETQYF; CDR3nt: TGTGCCAGCACTAACCAAGAGACCCAGTACTTC; d_gene: NA; v_gene: TRBV7-9; j_gene: TRBJ2-5; abundance: few
CDR3aa: CSASSTSGLDTQYF; CDR3nt: TGCAGTGCTTCTTCGACTAGCGGGTTAGATACGCAGTATTTT; d_gene: TRBD2; v_gene: TRBV20-1; j_gene: TRBJ2-3; abundance: NA
CDR3aa: CASSRDRVTDTQYF; CDR3nt: TGTGCCAGCAGCCGGGACAGGGTAACAGATACGCAGTATTTT; d_gene: TRBD1; v_gene: TRBV9; j_gene: TRBJ2-3; abundance: many
CDR3aa: CASSDDPGDTQYF; CDR3nt: TGTGCCAGCAGTGACGACCCGGGAGATACGCAGTATTTT; d_gene: NA; v_gene: TRBV2; j_gene: TRBJ2-3; abundance: few
CDR3aa: CASSFRAGFQSYNSPLHF; CDR3nt: TGTGCCAGCAGTTTCAGAGCAGGGTTCCAGTCCTATAATTCACCCCTCCACTTT; d_gene: NA; v_gene: TRBV6-2/TRBV6-3; j_gene: TRBJ1-6; abundance: NA
CDR3aa: CSVNTGTGGHGYTF; CDR3nt: TGCAGCGTGAACACCGGGACAGGGGGCCATGGCTACACCTTC; d_gene: TRBD1; v_gene: TRBV29-1; j_gene: TRBJ1-2; abundance: few
CDR3aa: CAISGARNYNEQFF; CDR3nt: TGTGCCATCAGTGGTGCCAGGAACTACAATGAGCAGTTCTTC; d_gene: NA; v_gene: TRBV10-3; j_gene: TRBJ2-1; abundance: NA
CDR3aa: CSARGLRQPQHF; CDR3nt: TGCAGTGCTAGAGGGTTGCGCCAGCCCCAGCATTTT; d_gene: NA; v_gene: TRBV20-1; j_gene: TRBJ1-5; abundance: NA
CDR3aa: CSVRTGGRTEAFF; CDR3nt: TGCAGCGTCCGGACAGGGGGCCGCACTGAAGCTTTCTTT; d_gene: TRBD1; v_gene: TRBV29-1; j_gene: TRBJ1-1; abundance: NA
CDR3aa: CASSLLRETGTEAFF; CDR3nt: TGTGCCAGCAGCTTATTACGGGAGACAGGCACTGAAGCTTTCTTT; d_gene: NA; v_gene: TRBV7-2; j_gene: TRBJ1-1; abundance: few
CDR3aa: CASSQGRGSSTDTQYF; CDR3nt: TGCGCCAGCAGCCAAGGTCGGGGCTCCAGCACAGATACGCAGTATTTT; d_gene: NA; v_gene: TRBV4-3; j_gene: TRBJ2-3; abundance: NA
CDR3aa: CASSMRGTQETQYF; CDR3nt: TGTGCCAGCTCAATGCGGGGGACCCAAGAGACCCAGTACTTC; d_gene: TRBD2; v_gene: TRBV18; j_gene: TRBJ2-5; abundance: NA
CDR3aa: CASSLHRDLWDTGELFF; CDR3nt: TGTGCCAGCAGCTTGCACCGGGACCTCTGGGACACCGGGGAGCTGTTTTTT; d_gene: NA; v_gene: TRBV7-2; j_gene: TRBJ2-2; abundance: NA
CDR3aa: CSARDQLARWETQYF; CDR3nt: TGCAGTGCTAGAGATCAGCTAGCGAGGTGGGAGACCCAGTACTTC; d_gene: NA; v_gene: TRBV20-1; j_gene: TRBJ2-5; abundance: NA
CDR3aa: CASSQVWVETQYF; CDR3nt: TGCGCCAGCAGCCAAGTGTGGGTAGAGACCCAGTACTTC; d_gene: NA; v_gene: TRBV4-1; j_gene: TRBJ2-5; abundance: NA
CDR3aa: CSARVQGTDTQYF; CDR3nt: TGCAGTGCTAGAGTACAGGGCACAGATACGCAGTATTTT; d_gene: NA; v_gene: TRBV20-1; j_gene: TRBJ2-3; abundance: many
CDR3aa: CASSLRLAGHTYNEQFF; CDR3nt: TGCGCCAGCAGCCTACGACTAGCGGGGCATACCTACAATGAGCAGTTCTTC; d_gene: TRBD2; v_gene: TRBV5-1; j_gene: TRBJ2-1; abundance: few
CDR3aa: CAISEPGGDNQPQHF; CDR3nt: TGTGCCATCAGTGAGCCTGGGGGGGACAATCAGCCCCAGCATTTT; d_gene: NA; v_gene: TRBV10-3; j_gene: TRBJ1-5; abundance: NA
CDR3aa: CASSSHDSGRTDTQYF; CDR3nt: TGTGCCAGCAGTTCACACGATAGCGGACGCACAGATACGCAGTATTTT; d_gene: NA; v_gene: TRBV12-3/TRBV12-4; j_gene: TRBJ2-3; abundance: NA
CDR3aa: CASSRQGNRELFF; CDR3nt: TGCGCCAGCAGCCGACAGGGCAACCGGGAGCTGTTTTTT; d_gene: TRBD1; v_gene: TRBV4-3; j_gene: TRBJ2-2; abundance: many
CDR3aa: CAISEVRAYEQYF; CDR3nt: TGTGCCATCAGTGAGGTCAGGGCCTACGAGCAGTACTTC; d_gene: NA; v_gene: TRBV10-3; j_gene: TRBJ2-7; abundance: many
CDR3aa: CASSLALGWETQYF; CDR3nt: TGTGCCAGCAGCTTAGCGCTAGGATGGGAGACCCAGTACTTC; d_gene: NA; v_gene: TRBV7-2; j_gene: TRBJ2-5; abundance: few
CDR3aa: CASSGHFNTGELFF; CDR3nt: TGTGCCAGCAGCGGGCATTTCAACACCGGGGAGCTGTTTTTT; d_gene: NA; v_gene: TRBV11-3; j_gene: TRBJ2-2; abundance: NA
CDR3aa: CASSLDRGTLSGANVLTF; CDR3nt: TGTGCCAGCAGCTTGGACAGGGGCACCCTCTCTGGGGCCAACGTCCTGACTTTC; d_gene: TRBD1; v_gene: TRBV5-4; j_gene: TRBJ2-6; abundance: NA
CDR3aa: CSADTGGLFDQPQHF; CDR3nt: TGCAGTGCGGACACAGGGGGCCTTTTTGATCAGCCCCAGCATTTT; d_gene: TRBD1; v_gene: TRBV20-1; j_gene: TRBJ1-5; abundance: NA
CDR3aa: CASRNYPPLHRPTDTQYF; CDR3nt: TGTGCCAGCAGGAATTACCCCCCGCTACATCGCCCCACAGATACGCAGTATTTT; d_gene: NA; v_gene: TRBV6-5; j_gene: TRBJ2-3; abundance: many
CDR3aa: CASRPDRGTYGYTF; CDR3nt: TGTGCCAGCAGGCCGGACAGGGGGACGTATGGCTACACCTTC; d_gene: TRBD1; v_gene: TRBV12-3/TRBV12-4; j_gene: TRBJ1-2; abundance: NA
CDR3aa: CASSGNRGEETQYF; CDR3nt: TGTGCCAGCAGTGGGAACAGGGGAGAAGAGACCCAGTACTTC; d_gene: TRBD1; v_gene: TRBV2; j_gene: TRBJ2-5; abundance: few
CDR3aa: CASSPYGGVTDTQYF; CDR3nt: TGCGCCAGCTCCCCCTACGGGGGGGTTACAGATACGCAGTATTTT; d_gene: TRBD2; v_gene: TRBV5-1; j_gene: TRBJ2-3; abundance: NA
CDR3aa: CASSSGRRGPTNEKLFF; CDR3nt: TGTGCCAGCAGCAGTGGGCGCAGGGGGCCAACTAATGAAAAACTGTTTTTT; d_gene: TRBD1; v_gene: TRBV11-2; j_gene: TRBJ1-4; abundance: NA
CDR3aa: CASSAGTSGVLSSYNEQFF; CDR3nt: TGTGCCAGCAGCGCAGGGACTAGCGGGGTTTTAAGCTCCTACAATGAGCAGTTCTTC; d_gene: TRBD2; v_gene: TRBV9; j_gene: TRBJ2-1; abundance: NA
CDR3aa: CASSVGTGTYTEAFF; CDR3nt: TGTGCCAGCAGCGTAGGGACAGGGACTTACACTGAAGCTTTCTTT; d_gene: TRBD1; v_gene: TRBV9; j_gene: TRBJ1-1; abundance: few
CDR3aa: CASSQGRGTRGAQHF; CDR3nt: TGCGCCAGCAGCCAAGGGCGCGGAACCCGGGGGGCCCAGCATTTT; d_gene: NA; v_gene: TRBV4-3; j_gene: TRBJ1-5; abundance: few
CDR3aa: CASFRNTGELFF; CDR3nt: TGTGCCAGCTTCAGGAACACCGGGGAGCTGTTTTTT; d_gene: NA; v_gene: TRBV6-2/TRBV6-3; j_gene: TRBJ2-2; abundance: few
CDR3aa: CASTPRPGRSGYTF; CDR3nt: TGTGCCAGCACCCCTAGGCCCGGAAGGAGCGGCTACACCTTC; d_gene: NA; v_gene: TRBV6-6; j_gene: TRBJ1-2; abundance: many
CDR3aa: CAIKGSYGYTF; CDR3nt: TGTGCCATCAAGGGGAGCTATGGCTACACCTTC; d_gene: NA; v_gene: TRBV10-3; j_gene: TRBJ1-2; abundance: many
CDR3aa: CASSQSPEPYNEQFF; CDR3nt: TGCGCCAGCAGCCAAAGCCCCGAGCCCTACAATGAGCAGTTCTTC; d_gene: NA; v_gene: TRBV4-3; j_gene: TRBJ2-1; abundance: few
CDR3aa: CASSIGDRLEQYF; CDR3nt: TGTGCCAGTAGTATAGGGGACAGATTGGAGCAGTACTTC; d_gene: TRBD1; v_gene: TRBV19; j_gene: TRBJ2-7; abundance: NA
CDR3aa: CASSPLQGIGQPQHF; CDR3nt: TGTGCCAGCTCCCCACTACAGGGTATTGGTCAGCCCCAGCATTTT; d_gene: NA; v_gene: TRBV27; j_gene: TRBJ1-5; abundance: many
CDR3aa: CASSSQAGHPRGETQYF; CDR3nt: TGTGCCAGCAGCTCACAAGCGGGCCACCCGCGGGGAGAGACCCAGTACTTC; d_gene: NA; v_gene: TRBV7-2; j_gene: TRBJ2-5; abundance: few
CDR3aa: CASSGLSNEQFF; CDR3nt: TGTGCCAGTTCGGGACTCTCGAATGAGCAGTTCTTC; d_gene: NA; v_gene: TRBV7-8; j_gene: TRBJ2-1; abundance: NA
CDR3aa: CASSEPGQGANTGELFF; CDR3nt: TGTGCCAGCAGTGAACCGGGACAGGGGGCGAACACCGGGGAGCTGTTTTTT; d_gene: TRBD1; v_gene: TRBV2; j_gene: TRBJ2-2; abundance: NA
CDR3aa: CASRRTWDRKKGFSNQPQHF; CDR3nt: TGTGCCAGCAGAAGAACGTGGGACCGCAAAAAAGGTTTTAGCAATCAGCCCCAGCATTTT; d_gene: NA; v_gene: TRBV6-5; j_gene: TRBJ1-5; abundance: NA
CDR3aa: CASTSGTGGINEQFF; CDR3nt: TGTGCCAGCACCTCCGGGACAGGGGGTATCAATGAGCAGTTCTTC; d_gene: TRBD1; v_gene: TRBV12-3/TRBV12-4; j_gene: TRBJ2-1; abundance: many
CDR3aa: CASSLGPSGNTIYF; CDR3nt: TGTGCCAGCAGCTTAGGCCCCTCTGGAAACACCATATATTTT; d_gene: NA; v_gene: TRBV11-2; j_gene: TRBJ1-3; abundance: NA
CDR3aa: CSADQGDYYGYTF; CDR3nt: TGCAGTGCAGATCAGGGGGACTACTATGGCTACACCTTC; d_gene: TRBD1; v_gene: TRBV20-1; j_gene: TRBJ1-2; abundance: NA
CDR3aa: CSARIPGTGETQYF; CDR3nt: TGCAGTGCTAGAATCCCGGGGACGGGGGAGACCCAGTACTTC; d_gene: NA; v_gene: TRBV20-1; j_gene: TRBJ2-5; abundance: NA
CDR3aa: CASSLSTTGTGYNSPLHF; CDR3nt: TGTGCCAGCAGCCTATCTACCACCGGGACAGGTTATAATTCACCCCTCCACTTT; d_gene: TRBD1; v_gene: TRBV7-8; j_gene: TRBJ1-6; abundance: NA
CDR3aa: CASSYSGTVTDTQYF; CDR3nt: TGTGCCAGCAGCTACTCTGGGACAGTCACAGATACGCAGTATTTT; d_gene: TRBD1; v_gene: TRBV5-6; j_gene: TRBJ2-3; abundance: few
CDR3aa: CSARDWDSYGELFF; CDR3nt: TGCAGTGCTAGAGATTGGGACTCGTACGGGGAGCTGTTTTTT; d_gene: NA; v_gene: TRBV20-1; j_gene: TRBJ2-2; abundance: NA
CDR3aa: CASNKLAGDTDTQYF; CDR3nt: TGTGCCAGCAACAAACTAGCGGGAGATACAGATACGCAGTATTTT; d_gene: TRBD2; v_gene: TRBV2; j_gene: TRBJ2-3; abundance: NA
CDR3aa: CSATNRVRSDYEQYF; CDR3nt: TGCAGTGCTACTAACAGGGTCAGGTCCGACTACGAGCAGTACTTC; d_gene: NA; v_gene: TRBV20-1; j_gene: TRBJ2-7; abundance: few
CDR3aa: CASSQAGGQFYNEQFF; CDR3nt: TGTGCCAGCAGCCAAGCGGGGGGACAATTCTACAATGAGCAGTTCTTC; d_gene: NA; v_gene: TRBV4-2; j_gene: TRBJ2-1; abundance: few
CDR3aa: CSANGRTRGYEQYF; CDR3nt: TGCAGTGCTAACGGACGTACTCGGGGTTACGAGCAGTACTTC; d_gene: NA; v_gene: TRBV20-1; j_gene: TRBJ2-7; abundance: NA
CDR3aa: CASRPNRDGGYTF; CDR3nt: TGTGCCAGCAGGCCCAATCGCGACGGGGGCTACACCTTC; d_gene: NA; v_gene: TRBV12-3/TRBV12-4; j_gene: TRBJ1-2; abundance: NA
CDR3aa: CASSLVPTSGGAYNEQFF; CDR3nt: TGTGCCAGCAGTTTAGTCCCGACTAGCGGGGGGGCCTACAATGAGCAGTTCTTC; d_gene: TRBD2; v_gene: TRBV12-3/TRBV12-4; j_gene: TRBJ2-1; abundance: few
CDR3aa: CASSEGPVGYNEQFF; CDR3nt: TGTGCCAGCAGTGAAGGGCCAGTTGGCTACAATGAGCAGTTCTTC; d_gene: NA; v_gene: TRBV7-7; j_gene: TRBJ2-1; abundance: NA
CDR3aa: CASSSNREQETQYF; CDR3nt: TGTGCCAGCAGCTCGAACAGGGAACAAGAGACCCAGTACTTC; d_gene: NA; v_gene: TRBV11-3; j_gene: TRBJ2-5; abundance: NA